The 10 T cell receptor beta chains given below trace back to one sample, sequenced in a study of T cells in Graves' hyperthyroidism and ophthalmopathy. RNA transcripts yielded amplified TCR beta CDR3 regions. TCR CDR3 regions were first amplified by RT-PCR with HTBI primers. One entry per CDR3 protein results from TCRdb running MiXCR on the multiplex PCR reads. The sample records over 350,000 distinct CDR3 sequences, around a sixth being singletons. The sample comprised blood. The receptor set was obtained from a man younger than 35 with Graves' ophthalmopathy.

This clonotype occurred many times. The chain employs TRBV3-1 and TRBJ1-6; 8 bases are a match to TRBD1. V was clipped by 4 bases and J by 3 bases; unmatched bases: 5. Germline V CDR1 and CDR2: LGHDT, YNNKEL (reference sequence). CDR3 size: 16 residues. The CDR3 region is CASSRPTGGYNSPLHF. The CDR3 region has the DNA TGTGCCAGCAGCCGCCCCACAGGGGGCTATAATTCACCCCTCCACTTT.

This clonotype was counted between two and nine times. The CDR3 nucleotides read TGCAGTGCTAGCCCCCCTAGCGAACGCAATGAGCAGTTCTTC. It encodes CSASPPSERNEQFF. The gene calls are TRBV20-1 and TRBJ2-1; weak D call: TRBD2 (6 bases). The CDR3 runs to 14 residues. In germline, CDR1 is DFQATT, CDR2 SNEGSKA (reference sequence). The V and J ends lost 3 bases and 6 bases respectively, with 15 bases between them.

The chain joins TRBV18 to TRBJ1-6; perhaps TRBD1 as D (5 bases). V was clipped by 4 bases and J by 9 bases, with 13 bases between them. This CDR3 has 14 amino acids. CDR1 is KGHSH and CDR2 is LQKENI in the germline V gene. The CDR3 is CASSLRGGGSPLHF. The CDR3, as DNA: TGTGCCAGCTCACTCCGTGGGGGGGGTTCACCCCTCCACTTT. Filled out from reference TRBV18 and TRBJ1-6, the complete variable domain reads NAGVMQNPRHLVRRRGQEARLRCSPMKGHSHVYWYRQLPEEGLKFMVYLQKENIIDESGMPKERFSAEFPKEGPSILRIQQVVRGDSAAYFCASSLRGGGSPLHFGNGTRLTVT.

CDR3 protein: CSAASDGYTF. Written as DNA, the CDR3 is TGCAGTGCCGCCAGCGATGGCTACACCTTC. The chain carries TRBV20-1 and TRBJ1-2; no reliable D call. Germline assignment: CDR1 DFQATT and CDR2 SNEGSKA (reference sequence). The germline V and J ends were trimmed by 6 bases and 6 bases, with 8 bases remaining between them. The CDR3 loop spans 10 amino acids.

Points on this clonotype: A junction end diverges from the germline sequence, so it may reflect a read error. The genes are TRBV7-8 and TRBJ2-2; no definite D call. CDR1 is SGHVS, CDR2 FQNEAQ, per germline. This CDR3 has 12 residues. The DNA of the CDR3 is TGTGCCAACAGCCCGATGACCGGGGAGCTGTTTTTT. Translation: CANSPMTGELFF.

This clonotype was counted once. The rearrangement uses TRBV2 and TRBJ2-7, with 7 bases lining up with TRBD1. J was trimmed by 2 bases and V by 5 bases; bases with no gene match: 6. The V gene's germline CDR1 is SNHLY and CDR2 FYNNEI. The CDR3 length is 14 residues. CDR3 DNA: TGTGCCAGCAGTACAGGACAGGATACCTACGAGCAGTACTTC. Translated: CASSTGQDTYEQYF.

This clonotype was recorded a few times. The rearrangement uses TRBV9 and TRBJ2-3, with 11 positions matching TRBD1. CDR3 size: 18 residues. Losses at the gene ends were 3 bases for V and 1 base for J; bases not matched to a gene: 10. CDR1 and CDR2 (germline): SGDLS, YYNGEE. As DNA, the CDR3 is TGTGCCAGCAGCGCAAGCCCGGGACAGGGGGAACGCACAGATACGCAGTATTTT. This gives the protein CASSASPGQGERTDTQYF.

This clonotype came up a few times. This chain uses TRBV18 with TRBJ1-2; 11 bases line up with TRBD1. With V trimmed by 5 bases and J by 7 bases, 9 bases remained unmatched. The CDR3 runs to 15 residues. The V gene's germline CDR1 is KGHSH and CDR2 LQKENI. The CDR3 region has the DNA TGTGCCAGCTCATTCCCGGACAGGGGGCCGAGTGGCTACACCTTC. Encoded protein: CASSFPDRGPSGYTF.

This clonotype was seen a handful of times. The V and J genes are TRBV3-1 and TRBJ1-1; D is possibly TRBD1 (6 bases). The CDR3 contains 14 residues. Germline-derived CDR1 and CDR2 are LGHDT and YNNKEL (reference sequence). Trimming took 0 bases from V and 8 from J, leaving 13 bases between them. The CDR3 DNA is TGTGCCAGCAGCCAAGACATGGGGGGCAAGGAAGCTTTCTTT. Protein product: CASSQDMGGKEAFF.

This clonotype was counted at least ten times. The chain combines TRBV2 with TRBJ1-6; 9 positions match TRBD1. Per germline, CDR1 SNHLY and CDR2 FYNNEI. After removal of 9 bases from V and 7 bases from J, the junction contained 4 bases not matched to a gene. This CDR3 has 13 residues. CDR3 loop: CASRDRANSPLHF. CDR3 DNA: TGTGCCAGTCGGGACAGGGCAAATTCACCCCTCCACTTT.